One and the same sample provided the 14 T cell receptor beta chains below, sequenced in a study of cytomegalovirus exposure and HLA in healthy donors. PCR primers comprised 60 Vbeta and 13 Jbeta primers. Assay used: immunoSEQ multiplex PCR; TCRdb lists only in-frame clones, some missing. The sample totals tens of thousands of clones. What was sequenced was PBMCs. Receptors originate from a man in his forties or fifties in good health and CMV-seronegative.

This rearrangement joins TRBV7-2 to TRBJ2-7; 8 bases map to TRBD1. There are 15 residues in the CDR3. Trimming at V came to 3 bases and at J to 2 bases, leaving 6 bases not matched to a gene. Germline-derived CDR1 and CDR2 are SGHTA and FQGNSA. As DNA, the CDR3 is TGTGCCAGCAGCTTGTCGGACAGGGTCACCTACGAGCAGTACTTC. It is translated as CASSLSDRVTYEQYF.

V usage is TRBV28 and J usage is TRBJ2-1; tentative D call: TRBD1 (6 bases). The CDR3 is made up of 14 amino acids. Trimming took off 7 bases at V and 4 bases at J, with 14 bases between the two ends. Germline CDR1 and CDR2: MDHEN and SYDVKM. The CDR3 sequence is CASTSGQKYNEQFF. CDR3 sequence (DNA): TGTGCCAGCACCTCTGGACAGAAATACAATGAGCAGTTCTTC.

This chain joins TRBV5-1 and TRBJ1-2; tentative D call: TRBD1 (6 bases). V was cut by 0 bases and J by 4 bases, with 10 bases left in between. The CDR3 contains 14 residues. The V gene's germline CDR1 is SGHRS and CDR2 YFSETQ. The CDR3: CASSLGRGGYGYTF. The CDR3 region has the DNA TGCGCCAGCAGCTTGGGCAGGGGCGGCTATGGCTACACCTTC.

The rearrangement uses TRBV27 and TRBJ1-3; D gene ambiguous. Germline CDR1 is MNHEY and CDR2 is SMNVEV (reference sequence). The CDR3 has 15 amino acids. V shed 2 bases and J shed 2 bases, with 10 bases lying between them. The DNA for the CDR3 is TGTGCCAGCAGTTTACGTGCGAGGGCTGGAAACACCATATATTTT. Translated: CASSLRARAGNTIYF.

CDR3 DNA sequence: TGTGCCAGCTCAGCCACAGGGGGTCGTGGCTACACCTTC. Encoded protein: CASSATGGRGYTF. V and J are TRBV18 and TRBJ1-2; 8 bases line up with TRBD1. The V gene's germline CDR1 is KGHSH and CDR2 LQKENI. This CDR3 is built from 13 residues. V lost 5 bases, J lost 7 bases, and 6 bases stayed unmatched.

This chain connects TRBV14 to TRBJ2-3; 12 bases match TRBD2. Germline assignment: CDR1 SGHDN and CDR2 FVKESK. Losses at the gene ends were 0 bases for V and 5 bases for J; bases not matched to a gene: 0. This CDR3 region has 15 residues. The DNA of the CDR3 is TGTGCCAGCAGCCAAGAACTAGCGGGGGGAGATACGCAGTATTTT. Translating it yields CASSQELAGGDTQYF.

The genes are TRBV14 and TRBJ1-1, with unresolved D. From germline, CDR1 is SGHDN and CDR2 FVKESK. With 1 base removed from V and 5 bases from J, the gap between germline ends came to 8 bases. The CDR3 is 13 amino acids. The CDR3 DNA reads as TGTGCCAGCAGCCAAGCTACCAGGACTGAAGCTTTCTTT. This sequence encodes CASSQATRTEAFF.

The chain is built from TRBV4-1 and TRBJ1-6; no reliable D call. Germline CDR1 reads MGHRA; CDR2 reads YSYEKL. V was cut by 1 base and J by 0 bases, with 13 bases left in between. This CDR3 region has 18 residues. CDR3 sequence reads: CASSQGGSRSSYNSPLHF. The CDR3 DNA reads TGCGCCAGCAGCCAAGGAGGTTCGAGGAGCTCCTATAATTCACCCCTCCACTTT.

This sequence joins TRBV4-1 and TRBJ2-3; a possible D gene is TRBD1 (5 bases). This CDR3 contains 12 residues. Germline assignment: CDR1 MGHRA and CDR2 YSYEKL. Trimming removed 3 bases at V and 10 bases at J, with 11 bases between. The DNA for the CDR3 is TGCGCCAGCAGCCATCCCCAGGGCCCGCAGTATTTT. It encodes CASSHPQGPQYF.

The gene calls are TRBV18 and TRBJ2-5, with D possibly TRBD1 on 5 matching bases. Per the germline V gene, CDR1 is KGHSH and CDR2 is LQKENI. The ends were cut back, 2 bases at V and 2 bases at J, with 12 bases in the middle. The CDR3 extends over 15 amino acids. CDR3 coding DNA: TGTGCCAGCTCACCAAACCAGGGCCTACAAGAGACCCAGTACTTC. This encodes CASSPNQGLQETQYF.

This chain connects TRBV6-6 to TRBJ1-1; TRBD1 aligns across 8 bases. The CDR3 covers 16 residues. Trimming at V came to 2 bases and at J to 0 bases, leaving 5 bases not matched to a gene. Germline loops: CDR1 MNHNY, CDR2 SVGAGI (reference sequence). CDR3 sequence: CASSYPDRGLNTEAFF. The CDR3 DNA sequence: TGTGCCAGCAGTTACCCAGACAGGGGCCTGAACACTGAAGCTTTCTTT.

The rearrangement links TRBV7-2 to TRBJ1-3; no firm D call. V gave up 5 bases and J gave up 0 bases, with 11 bases separating them. Germline V gene lookup returns CDR1 SGHTA and CDR2 FQGNSA. There are 15 residues in the CDR3. Here the CDR3 reads CASSVQLSSGNTIYF. DNA of the CDR3: TGTGCCAGCAGCGTACAGCTGAGCTCTGGAAACACCATATATTTT.

V is TRBV6-5 and J is TRBJ1-6; possible D gene TRBD1, 6 bases. The germline V and J ends were trimmed by 5 bases and 10 bases, with 9 bases remaining between them. CDR1 and CDR2 from the germline V gene are MNHEY and SVGAGI. The CDR3 length is 12 residues. The CDR3 nucleotides read TGTGCCAGCAGTACAGGGAGCTCACCCCTCCACTTT. Its translation is CASSTGSSPLHF.

The chain employs TRBV2 and TRBJ1-3; 10 bases align to TRBD1. With V trimmed by 1 base and J by 8 bases, 8 bases remained unmatched. CDR3 length: 16 amino acids. The V gene's germline CDR1 is SNHLY and CDR2 FYNNEI. The CDR3 region has the DNA TGTGCCAGCAGTGAAGGGGACAGGGGCTTTCTGGACACCATATATTTT. It translates to CASSEGDRGFLDTIYF.